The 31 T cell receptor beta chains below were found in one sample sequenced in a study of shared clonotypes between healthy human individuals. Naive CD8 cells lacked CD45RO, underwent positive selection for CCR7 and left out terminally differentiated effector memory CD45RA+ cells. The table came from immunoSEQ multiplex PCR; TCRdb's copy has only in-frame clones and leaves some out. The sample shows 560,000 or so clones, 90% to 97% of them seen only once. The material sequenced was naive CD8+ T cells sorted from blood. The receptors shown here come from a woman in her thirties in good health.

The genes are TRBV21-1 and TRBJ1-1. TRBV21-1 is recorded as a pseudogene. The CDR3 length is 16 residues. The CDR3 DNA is TGTGCCAGCAGCAAAGATTGGGAAAGGATGAACACTGAAGCTTTCTTT. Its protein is CASSKDWERMNTEAFF.

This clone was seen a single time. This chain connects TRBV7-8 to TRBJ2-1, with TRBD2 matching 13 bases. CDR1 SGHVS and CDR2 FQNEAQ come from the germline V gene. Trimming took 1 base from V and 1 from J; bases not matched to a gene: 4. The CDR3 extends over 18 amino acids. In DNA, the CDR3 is TGTGCCAGCAGCTTAGAGGCACTAGCGGGAGGGTCCTACAATGAGCAGTTCTTC. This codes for CASSLEALAGGSYNEQFF.

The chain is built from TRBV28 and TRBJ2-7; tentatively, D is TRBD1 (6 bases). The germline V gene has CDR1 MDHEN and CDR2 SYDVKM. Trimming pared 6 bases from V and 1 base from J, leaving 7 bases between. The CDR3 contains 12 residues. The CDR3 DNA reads TGTGCCAGCAGCGGACAGTCCTACGAGCAGTACTTC. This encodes CASSGQSYEQYF.

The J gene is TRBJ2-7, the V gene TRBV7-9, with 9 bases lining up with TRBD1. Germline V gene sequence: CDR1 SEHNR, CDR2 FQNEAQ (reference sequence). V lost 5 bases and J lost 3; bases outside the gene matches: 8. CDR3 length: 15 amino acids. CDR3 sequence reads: CASSRPGQGFYEQYF. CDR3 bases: TGTGCCAGCAGCAGACCGGGACAGGGATTCTACGAGCAGTACTTC.

CDR3 sequence reads: CASREGRVGNTIYF. The CDR3 DNA reads as TGTGCCAGCAGAGAGGGACGAGTTGGAAACACCATATATTTT. The gene calls are TRBV27 and TRBJ1-3; TRBD1 is a possible D gene (5 bases). The germline CDR1 and CDR2 sequences are MNHEY and SMNVEV (reference sequence). V was cut by 6 bases and J by 3 bases, with 12 bases left in between. The CDR3 totals 14 residues.

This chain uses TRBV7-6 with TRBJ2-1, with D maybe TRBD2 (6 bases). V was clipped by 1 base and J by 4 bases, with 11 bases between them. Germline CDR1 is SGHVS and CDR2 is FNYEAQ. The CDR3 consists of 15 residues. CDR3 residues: CASSLGGTPYNEQFF. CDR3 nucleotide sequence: TGTGCCAGCAGCTTAGGGGGGACTCCTTACAATGAGCAGTTCTTC.

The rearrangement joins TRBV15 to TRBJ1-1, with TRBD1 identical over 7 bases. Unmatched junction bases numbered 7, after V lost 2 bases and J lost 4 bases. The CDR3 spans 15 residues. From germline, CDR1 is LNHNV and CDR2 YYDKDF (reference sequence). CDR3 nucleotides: TGTGCCACCAGCAGACGACTCCAGGGGGGCACTGAAGCTTTCTTT. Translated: CATSRRLQGGTEAFF.

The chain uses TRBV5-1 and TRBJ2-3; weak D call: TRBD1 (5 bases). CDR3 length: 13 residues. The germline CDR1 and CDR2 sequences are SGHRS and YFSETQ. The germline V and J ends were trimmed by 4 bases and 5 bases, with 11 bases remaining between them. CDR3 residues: CASSPKGLDTQYF. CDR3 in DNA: TGCGCCAGCAGCCCGAAGGGGTTAGATACGCAGTATTTT.

The DNA of the CDR3 is TGCGCCAGCAGCTTGGCCATCGCGGGAGGCGCCTACGAGCAGTACTTC. Translation: CASSLAIAGGAYEQYF. The V gene is TRBV5-1, the J gene TRBJ2-7; 8 nucleotides match TRBD2. The CDR3 consists of 16 residues. Unmatched junction bases numbered 7, after V lost 0 bases and J lost 2 bases. Germline lookup yields CDR1 SGHRS and CDR2 YFSETQ.

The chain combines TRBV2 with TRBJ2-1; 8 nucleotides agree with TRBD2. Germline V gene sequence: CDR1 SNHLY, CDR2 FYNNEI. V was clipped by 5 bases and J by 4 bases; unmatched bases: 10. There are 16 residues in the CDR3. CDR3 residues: CASSLRTSSYYNEQFF. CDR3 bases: TGTGCCAGCAGTTTGCGGACTAGCTCTTATTACAATGAGCAGTTCTTC.

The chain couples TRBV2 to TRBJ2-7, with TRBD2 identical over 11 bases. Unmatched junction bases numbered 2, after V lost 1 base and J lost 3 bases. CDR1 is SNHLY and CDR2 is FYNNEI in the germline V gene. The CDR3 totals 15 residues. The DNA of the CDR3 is TGTGCCAGCAGTGAAGGTCTAGCGGGAGGCTACGAGCAGTACTTC. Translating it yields CASSEGLAGGYEQYF. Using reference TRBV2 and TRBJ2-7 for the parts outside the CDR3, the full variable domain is EPEVTQTPSHQVTQMGQEVILRCVPISNHLYFYWYRQILGQKVEFLVSFYNNEISEKSEIFDDQFSVERPDGSNFTLKIRSTKLEDSAMYFCASSEGLAGGYEQYFGPGTRLTVT.

This CDR3 reads CASSSRLSGADQETQYF. CDR3 nucleotides: TGTGCCAGCAGTAGTCGACTAAGCGGGGCGGACCAAGAGACCCAGTACTTC. The chain is built from TRBV28 and TRBJ2-5, with 7 bases matching TRBD2. V lost 5 bases to trimming and J lost 0 bases; unmatched junction nucleotides: 12. In germline, CDR1 is MDHEN, CDR2 SYDVKM. This CDR3 contains 17 residues.

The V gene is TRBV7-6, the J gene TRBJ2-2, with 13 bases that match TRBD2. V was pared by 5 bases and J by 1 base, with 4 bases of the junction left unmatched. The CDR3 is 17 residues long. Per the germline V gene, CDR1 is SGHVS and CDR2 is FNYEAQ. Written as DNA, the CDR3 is TGTGCCAGCAGCACCCGGACTAGCGGGGGGAACACCGGGGAGCTGTTTTTT. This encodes CASSTRTSGGNTGELFF.

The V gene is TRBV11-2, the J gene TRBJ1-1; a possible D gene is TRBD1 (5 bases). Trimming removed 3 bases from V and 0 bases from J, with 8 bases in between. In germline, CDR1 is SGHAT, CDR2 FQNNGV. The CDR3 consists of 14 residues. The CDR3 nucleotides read TGTGCCAGCAGCTTCGGGGCCATGAACACTGAAGCTTTCTTT. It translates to CASSFGAMNTEAFF.

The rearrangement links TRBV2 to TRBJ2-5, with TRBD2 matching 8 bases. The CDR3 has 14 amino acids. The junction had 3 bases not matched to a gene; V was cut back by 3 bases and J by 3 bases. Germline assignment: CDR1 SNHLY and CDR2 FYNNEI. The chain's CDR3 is CASSELLAEETQYF. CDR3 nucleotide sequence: TGTGCCAGCAGTGAGTTACTAGCGGAAGAGACCCAGTACTTC.

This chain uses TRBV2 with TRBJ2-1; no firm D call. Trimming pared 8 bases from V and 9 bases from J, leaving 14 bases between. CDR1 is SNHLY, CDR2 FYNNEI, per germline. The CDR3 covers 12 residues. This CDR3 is CASGVSLREQFF. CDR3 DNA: TGTGCCAGCGGGGTGAGCTTGCGTGAGCAGTTCTTC.

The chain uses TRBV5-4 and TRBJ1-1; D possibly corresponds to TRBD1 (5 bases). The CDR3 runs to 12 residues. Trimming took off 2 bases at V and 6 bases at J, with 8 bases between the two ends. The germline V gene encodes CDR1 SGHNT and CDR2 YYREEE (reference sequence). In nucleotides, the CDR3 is TGTGCCAGCAGCTTCGGGACCGCTGAAGCTTTCTTT. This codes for CASSFGTAEAFF. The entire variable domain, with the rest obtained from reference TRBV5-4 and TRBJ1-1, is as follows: ETGVTQSPTHLIKTRGQQVTLRCSSQSGHNTVSWYQQALGQGPQFIFQYYREEENGRGNFPPRFSGLQFPNYSSELNVNALELDDSALYLCASSFGTAEAFFGQGTRLTVV.

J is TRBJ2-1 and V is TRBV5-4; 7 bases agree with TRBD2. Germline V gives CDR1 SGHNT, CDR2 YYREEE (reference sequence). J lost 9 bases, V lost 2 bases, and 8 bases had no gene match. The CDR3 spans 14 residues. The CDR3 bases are TGTGCCAGCAGCTTTGGGGGAGGGTCCGGTGAGCAGTTCTTC. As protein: CASSFGGGSGEQFF.

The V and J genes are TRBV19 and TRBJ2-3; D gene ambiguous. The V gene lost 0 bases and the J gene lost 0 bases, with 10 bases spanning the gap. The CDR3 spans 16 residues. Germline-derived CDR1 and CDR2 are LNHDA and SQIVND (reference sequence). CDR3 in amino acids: CASSIEARPSTDTQYF. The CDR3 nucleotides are TGTGCCAGTAGTATAGAGGCACGCCCGAGCACAGATACGCAGTATTTT. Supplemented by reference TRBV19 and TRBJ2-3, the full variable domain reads DGGITQSPKYLFRKEGQNVTLSCEQNLNHDAMYWYRQDPGQGLRLIYYSQIVNDFQKGDIAEGYSVSREKKESFPLTVTSAQKNPTAFYLCASSIEARPSTDTQYFGPGTRLTVL.

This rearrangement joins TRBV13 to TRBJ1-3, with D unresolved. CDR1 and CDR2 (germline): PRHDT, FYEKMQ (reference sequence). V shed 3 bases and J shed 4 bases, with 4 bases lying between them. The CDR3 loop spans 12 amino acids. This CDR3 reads CASSFYGNTIYF. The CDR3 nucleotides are TGTGCCAGCAGCTTTTACGGAAACACCATATATTTT.

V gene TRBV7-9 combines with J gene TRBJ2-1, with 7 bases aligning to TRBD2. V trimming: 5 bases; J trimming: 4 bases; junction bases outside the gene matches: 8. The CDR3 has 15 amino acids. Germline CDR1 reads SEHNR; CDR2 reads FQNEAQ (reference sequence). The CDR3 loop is CASSGPGLKYNEQFF. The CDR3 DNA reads TGTGCCAGCAGCGGGCCGGGACTAAAGTACAATGAGCAGTTCTTC. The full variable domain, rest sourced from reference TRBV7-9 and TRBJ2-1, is DTGVSQNPRHKITKRGQNVTFRCDPISEHNRLYWYRQTLGQGPEFLTYFQNEAQLEKSRLLSDRFSAERPKGSFSTLEIQRTEQGDSAMYLCASSGPGLKYNEQFFGPGTRLTVL.

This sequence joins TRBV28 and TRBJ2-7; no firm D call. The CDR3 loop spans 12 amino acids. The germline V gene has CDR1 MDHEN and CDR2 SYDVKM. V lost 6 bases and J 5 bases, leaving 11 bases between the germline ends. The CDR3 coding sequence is TGTGCCAGCAGCCCCCCAGGTGACGAGCAGTACTTC. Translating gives CASSPPGDEQYF.

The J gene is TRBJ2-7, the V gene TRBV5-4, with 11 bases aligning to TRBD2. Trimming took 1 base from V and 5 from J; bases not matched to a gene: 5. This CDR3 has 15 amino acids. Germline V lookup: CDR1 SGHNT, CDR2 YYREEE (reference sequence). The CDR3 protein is CASSLLLAGDDEQYF. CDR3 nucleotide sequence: TGTGCCAGCAGCTTGCTACTAGCGGGAGACGACGAGCAGTACTTC.

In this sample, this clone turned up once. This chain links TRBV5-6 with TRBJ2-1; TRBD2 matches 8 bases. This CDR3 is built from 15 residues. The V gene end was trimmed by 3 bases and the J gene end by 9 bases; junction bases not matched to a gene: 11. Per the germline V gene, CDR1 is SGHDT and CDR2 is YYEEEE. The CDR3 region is CASSSAGDNVVEQFF. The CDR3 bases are TGTGCCAGCAGCTCAGCGGGAGATAATGTTGTTGAGCAGTTCTTC.

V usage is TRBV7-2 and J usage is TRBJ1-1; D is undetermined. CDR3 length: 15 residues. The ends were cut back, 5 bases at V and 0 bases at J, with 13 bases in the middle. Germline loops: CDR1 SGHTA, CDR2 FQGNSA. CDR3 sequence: CASSESPGLNTEAFF. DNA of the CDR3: TGTGCCAGCAGCGAATCACCGGGGTTGAACACTGAAGCTTTCTTT.

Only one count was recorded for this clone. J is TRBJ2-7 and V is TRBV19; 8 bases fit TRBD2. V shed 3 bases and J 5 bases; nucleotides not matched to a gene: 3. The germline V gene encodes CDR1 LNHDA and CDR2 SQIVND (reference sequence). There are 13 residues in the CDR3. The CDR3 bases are TGTGCCAGTAGTATCCTAGCGGGCAACGAGCAGTACTTC. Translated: CASSILAGNEQYF.

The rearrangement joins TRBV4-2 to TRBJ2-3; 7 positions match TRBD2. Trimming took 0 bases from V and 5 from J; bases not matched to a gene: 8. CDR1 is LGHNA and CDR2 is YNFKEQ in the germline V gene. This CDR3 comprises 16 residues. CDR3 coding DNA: TGTGCCAGCAGCCAAGATCATACTAGCGACGTAGATACGCAGTATTTT. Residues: CASSQDHTSDVDTQYF.

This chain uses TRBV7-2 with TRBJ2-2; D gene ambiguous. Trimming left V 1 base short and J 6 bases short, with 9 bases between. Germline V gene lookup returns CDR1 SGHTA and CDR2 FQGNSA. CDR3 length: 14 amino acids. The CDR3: CASSLVTLAGELFF. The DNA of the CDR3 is TGTGCCAGCAGCTTAGTGACTTTGGCCGGGGAGCTGTTTTTT.

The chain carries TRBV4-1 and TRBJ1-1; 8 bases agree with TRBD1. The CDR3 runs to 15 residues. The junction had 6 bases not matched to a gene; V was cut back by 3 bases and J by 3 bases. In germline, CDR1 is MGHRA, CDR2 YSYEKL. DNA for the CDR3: TGCGCCAGCAGCCACGCACGGACAGGGCACACTGAAGCTTTCTTT. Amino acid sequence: CASSHARTGHTEAFF.

The CDR3 loop reads CASSYTASGSFYEQFF. CDR3 coding DNA: TGTGCCAGCAGTTACACGGCTAGCGGGAGCTTTTATGAGCAGTTCTTC. The V gene is TRBV6-5, the J gene TRBJ2-1; 10 bases map to TRBD2. Germline V gene data show CDR1 as MNHEY and CDR2 as SVGAGI. The CDR3 loop spans 16 amino acids. J gave up 8 bases and V 2 bases, and 9 bases lay outside the gene matches.

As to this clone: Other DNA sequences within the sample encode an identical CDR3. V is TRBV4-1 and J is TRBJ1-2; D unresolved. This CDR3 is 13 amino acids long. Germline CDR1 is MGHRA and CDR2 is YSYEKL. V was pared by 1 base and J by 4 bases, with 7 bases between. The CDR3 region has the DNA TGCGCCAGCAGCCAAGTGGGAGGCTATGGCTACACCTTC. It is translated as CASSQVGGYGYTF.